The present T cell receptor (beta chain) was sequenced within a study of T cells in Graves' hyperthyroidism and ophthalmopathy. Amplification of TCR beta CDR3 regions used RNA as the template. In the first-round RT-PCR of the TCR CDR3, the HTBI primer set was used. TCRdb re-called the multiplex PCR reads with MiXCR, one entry per CDR3 protein. The sample records some 760,000 distinct CDR3 sequences, around 13% being singletons. CDR3 size: 13 residues. Germline V gene lookup returns CDR1 SNHLY and CDR2 FYNNEI. Losses at the gene ends were 7 bases for V and 4 bases for J; bases not matched to a gene: 4. An absence of ophthalmopathy progression within 18 months meant stable Graves' hyperthyroidism. Diagnosis rested on symptoms, serum thyroxine and TRAb, thyroid ultrasound, and orbital computed tomography.

The receptor was derived from a woman under 30 with Graves' hyperthyroidism. Sequencing used blood. V is TRBV2 and J is TRBJ2-5, with 9 bases matching TRBD2. The CDR3 DNA reads TGTGCCAGCAATGGCGGGAGGGTAGAGACCCAGTACTTC. It yields the protein CASNGGRVETQYF.